Below are 8 T cell receptor beta chains sequenced from a single sample in a study of beta chain features in type 1 diabetes. Expressed TCRB transcripts were sequenced after all isolated RNA was converted to cDNA. Produced via immunoSEQ multiplex PCR; TCRdb's table is partial and in-frame only. Of 300,000 to 450,000 clones listed, roughly a fifth are singletons. Material: naive CD4+ T cells from blood. All receptors come from a woman aged 18-29 years in good health.

This clone was seen more than once but under ten times. The V gene is TRBV18, the J gene TRBJ2-1; tentative D call: TRBD1 (6 bases). The ends were cut back, 3 bases at V and 4 bases at J, with 13 bases in the middle. Germline V gene data show CDR1 as KGHSH and CDR2 as LQKENI. The CDR3 runs 15 residues. The CDR3 spells CASSPSGQPYNEQFF. In nucleotides, the CDR3 is TGTGCCAGCTCACCCTCTGGACAGCCTTACAATGAGCAGTTCTTC.

This chain links TRBV6-6 with TRBJ2-7; 9 nucleotides match TRBD1. Germline CDR1 is MNHNY and CDR2 is SVGAGI (reference sequence). The CDR3 runs to 14 residues. J lost 6 bases, V lost 2 bases, and 5 bases had no gene match. The CDR3 DNA follows: TGTGCCAGCAGTTACCCACGGGACAGGGCCGAGCAGTACTTC. Its protein is CASSYPRDRAEQYF.

The chain employs TRBV11-3 and TRBJ2-5, with D hard to call. The CDR3 sequence is 12 residues long. Looked up from germline, CDR1 is SGHNT and CDR2 is YENEEA. Trimming took 2 bases from V and 5 from J, leaving 6 bases between them. The CDR3 DNA is TGTGCCAGCAGCTTAAATTATGAGACCCAGTACTTC. It encodes CASSLNYETQYF. Full variable domain (rest looked up from reference TRBV11-3 and TRBJ2-5): EAGVVQSPRYKIIEKKQPVAFWCNPISGHNTLYWYLQNLGQGPELLIRYENEEAVDDSQLPKDRFSAERLKGVDSTLKIQPAELGDSAVYLCASSLNYETQYFGPGTRLLVL.

The count of this clone is one. V usage is TRBV6-1 and J usage is TRBJ2-7, with D hard to call. V lost 2 bases and J lost 3, with 8 bases in between. The CDR3 has 13 residues. Germline-derived CDR1 and CDR2 are MNHNS and SASEGT. CDR3 sequence reads: CASSEQRNYEQYF. The CDR3 coding sequence is TGTGCCAGCAGTGAACAGAGGAACTACGAGCAGTACTTC.

This clone was counted a few times. J is TRBJ2-1 and V is TRBV9; 11 bases map to TRBD2. Germline V CDR1 and CDR2: SGDLS, YYNGEE. J was trimmed by 7 bases and V by 0 bases; bases with no gene match: 6. CDR3 length: 16 residues. The CDR3 bases are TGTGCCAGCAGCGTAGGGGTGACTAGCGGGGAGAATGAGCAGTTCTTC. Residues: CASSVGVTSGENEQFF.

This clone has just a few counts. The chain is built from TRBV1 and TRBJ2-7; TRBD2 was called by the table and not checked on the DNA. TRBV1 represents a pseudogene. The CDR3 length is 12 residues. CDR3 in amino acids: CTSSHAGSEQYF. The CDR3 nucleotides read TGCACCAGCAGCCACGCGGGAAGCGAGCAGTACTTC.

This sequence joins TRBV6-6 and TRBJ2-7; 8 nucleotides line up with TRBD1. Germline V gene lookup returns CDR1 MNHNY and CDR2 SVGAGI (reference sequence). The CDR3 covers 15 residues. V gave up 5 bases and J gave up 3 bases; unmatched junction bases: 9. The CDR3 loop is CASSPPGTGLYEQYF. The CDR3 nucleotides read TGTGCCAGCAGTCCCCCCGGGACAGGACTCTACGAGCAGTACTTC.

V is TRBV9 and J is TRBJ2-7; the D is unclear. Germline V CDR1 and CDR2: SGDLS, YYNGEE. With 4 bases removed from V and 8 bases from J, the gap between germline ends came to 13 bases. The CDR3 is 12 amino acids. CDR3 nucleotides: TGTGCCAGCAGCCCTTCGGGTGCAAAGCAGTACTTC. It specifies CASSPSGAKQYF.